The entry below describes one T cell receptor (beta chain). Germline is not matched at one junction end, which may reflect a read error. The tissue used was unsorted bulk material of about 20-33 mg. RNA and DNA were co-extracted from it with the AllPrep DNA/RNA mini kit. Donors were untreated and chronically infected with HBV. cDNA specific to TCR beta was made from approximately 500 ng of total RNA, with a constant-region primer employed for priming. Construction of TCR beta libraries relied on three successive nested multiplex PCR rounds employing slightly modified ARM-PCR. Each CDR3 protein gets one entry after TCRdb re-called the multiplex PCR reads with MiXCR. This table has about 110,000 distinct CDR3 sequences, approximately 80% appearing once. This sample is drawn from a study of tumor-infiltrating lymphocytes in primary liver carcinoma. The receptor's source is a man aged 40-49 years with primary liver carcinoma and hepatitis B virus infection. The sample was liver tumor tissue from sampling region 3. Sample subset: tumor region T3, left-lateral pole.

CDR3 protein: CASSPSLDRGSYGYTF. The CDR3 nucleotides are TGCGCCAGCAGCCCGTCCCTGGACAGAGGGAGCTATGGTTACACCTTC. V gene TRBV4-1 combines with J gene TRBJ1-2; a weak D match, TRBD1 (6 bases). This CDR3 has 16 residues. Germline V gives CDR1 MGHRA, CDR2 YSYEKL.